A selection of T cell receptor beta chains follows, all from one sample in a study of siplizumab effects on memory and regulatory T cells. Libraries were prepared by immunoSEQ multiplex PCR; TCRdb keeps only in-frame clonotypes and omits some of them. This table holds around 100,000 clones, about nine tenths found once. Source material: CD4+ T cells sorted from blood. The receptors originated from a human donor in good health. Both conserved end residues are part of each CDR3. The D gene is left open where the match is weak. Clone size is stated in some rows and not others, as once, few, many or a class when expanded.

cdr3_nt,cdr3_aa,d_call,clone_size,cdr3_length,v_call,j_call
TGTGCCAGCAGCCGGGACCTCGGGGAGACCCAGTACTTC,CASSRDLGETQYF,.,.,13,TRBV27,TRBJ2-5
TGTGCCAGCAGCTTGAAGACCGCGAACACCGGGGAGCTGTTTTTT,CASSLKTANTGELFF,.,.,15,TRBV5-4,TRBJ2-2
TGTGCCACCAGCCGGAGCGACAGGGATATAGATACGCAGTATTTT,CATSRSDRDIDTQYF,TRBD1,once,15,TRBV15,TRBJ2-3
TGTGCCAGCAGTTTGGATGGGGGGCCACGGCAAGAGACCCAGTACTTC,CASSLDGGPRQETQYF,.,.,16,TRBV6-6,TRBJ2-5
TGTGCCAGTATAGGGGACCGACACCTAGGTTATGGCTACACCTTC,CASIGDRHLGYGYTF,.,once,15,TRBV19,TRBJ1-2
TGTGCCAGCAGCTTAGGACAGGGGGCAACAGATACGCAGTATTTT,CASSLGQGATDTQYF,TRBD1,.,15,TRBV7-2,TRBJ2-3
TGTGCCAGCAGTTCGGACAGCTCCTACGAGCAGTACTTC,CASSSDSSYEQYF,.,.,13,TRBV28,TRBJ2-7
TGCGCCAGCAGCTTGGAGGCAGGTTACGAGCAGTACTTC,CASSLEAGYEQYF,.,.,13,TRBV5-1,TRBJ2-7
TGTGCCAGCAGCCAAGATATCTCAATCGGAGCCAAAAACATTCAGTACTTC,CASSQDISIGAKNIQYF,.,.,17,TRBV4-2,TRBJ2-4
TGTGCCAGCAGCGTAGCATGGGGGGGTACCTACAATGAGCAGTTCTTC,CASSVAWGGTYNEQFF,TRBD2,.,16,TRBV9,TRBJ2-1
TGTGCCAGCAGTTACGGCCGAGTTGCAACTAATGAAAAACTGTTTTTT,CASSYGRVATNEKLFF,.,.,16,TRBV6-5,TRBJ1-4
TGTGCCAGCAGCCCATTGGGGACAGCCGCCTCCGGGGCCCTCCACTTT,CASSPLGTAASGALHF,TRBD1,.,16,TRBV9,TRBJ1-6
TGTGCCAGCGGACAAGGGGAGGGGCCCCGGTGGGAGCAGTACTTC,CASGQGEGPRWEQYF,TRBD2,.,15,TRBV4-2,TRBJ2-7
TGTGCCAGCAGCTTAGAACGCATACCCTCGAAGTACAATGAGCAGTTCTTC,CASSLERIPSKYNEQFF,.,.,17,TRBV7-9,TRBJ2-1
TGCGCCAGCAGCTTGCCTCCGGGACAGAATAATTCACCCCTCCACTTT,CASSLPPGQNNSPLHF,TRBD1,.,16,TRBV5-1,TRBJ1-6
TGTGCCAGCAGCCCCCGAATCAATTCACCCCTCCACTTT,CASSPRINSPLHF,.,.,13,TRBV7-2,TRBJ1-6
TGTGCCAGCAGTTTTAGAGATCGCGAGACCCAGTACTTC,CASSFRDRETQYF,.,.,13,TRBV28,TRBJ2-5
TGTGCCAGCAGCTTACGATCCGGGACAGGTTATCAGCCCCAGCATTTT,CASSLRSGTGYQPQHF,TRBD1,.,16,TRBV7-2,TRBJ1-5
TGTGCCTGGGCGAGGCCCGGCCGAGACGAGCAGTACTTC,CAWARPGRDEQYF,.,.,13,TRBV30,TRBJ2-7
TGTGCCAGCAGTGTAGTTACTAGCGGGGGGGCAAATGAGCAGTTCTTC,CASSVVTSGGANEQFF,TRBD2,.,16,TRBV6-4,TRBJ2-1
TGTGCCAGCAGCTTTTTCGAGACAACGAACACCGGGGAGCTGTTTTTT,CASSFFETTNTGELFF,.,.,16,TRBV5-6,TRBJ2-2
TGTGCCAGCAGTTTTTTTCTTCAGGGGGCGAAGTTTGGCACTGAAGCTTTCTTT,CASSFFLQGAKFGTEAFF,TRBD1,.,18,TRBV28,TRBJ1-1
TGTGCCAGTAGGGGACAGGGGCCCACAGATACGCAGTATTTT,CASRGQGPTDTQYF,TRBD1,.,14,TRBV19,TRBJ2-3
TGTGCCACCAGCAGAGAAGTGAGGGCTGAAGCTTTCTTT,CATSREVRAEAFF,.,once,13,TRBV15,TRBJ1-1
TGTGCCAGCAATTACAGGGAAGGGCAGCCCCAGCATTTT,CASNYREGQPQHF,.,.,13,TRBV6-6,TRBJ1-5
TGTGCCAGCAGTGAAGAAACAGGGTCCGCAACTGAAGCTTTCTTT,CASSEETGSATEAFF,.,.,15,TRBV2,TRBJ1-1
TGCGCCAGCAGCCAAGATCCGACAGCCCAAGAGACCCAGTACTTC,CASSQDPTAQETQYF,.,.,15,TRBV4-1,TRBJ2-5
TGTGCCAGCAGCGTAGGGTCCCGGGCTGAAGCTTTCTTT,CASSVGSRAEAFF,.,.,13,TRBV9,TRBJ1-1
TGTGCCAGCAGCCAAAGGGGATATAATTCACCCCTCCACTTT,CASSQRGYNSPLHF,.,.,14,TRBV5-6,TRBJ1-6
TGTGCCACCAGCAGAGATCTCGGCGGGGGGGCCGCTTACGAGCAGTACTTC,CATSRDLGGGAAYEQYF,TRBD2,.,17,TRBV15,TRBJ2-7
TGCGCCAGCAGCTTGATCGGAGCGAACACCGGGGAGCTGTTTTTT,CASSLIGANTGELFF,.,.,15,TRBV5-1,TRBJ2-2
TGTGCCAGCAGCTTTGGGACTAGCGGACTATACGAGCAGTACTTC,CASSFGTSGLYEQYF,TRBD2,few,15,TRBV5-6,TRBJ2-7
TGTGCCAGCTCACCACAAAGGGTGGGTCAGCCCCAGCATTTT,CASSPQRVGQPQHF,.,.,14,TRBV18,TRBJ1-5
TGTGCCAGCAGCCCTAGAGCGGGGCCCTCCTACAATGAGCAGTTCTTC,CASSPRAGPSYNEQFF,TRBD2,.,16,TRBV9,TRBJ2-1
TGTGCCAGCTCACCTCGGGGAGGGACCACTGAAGCTTTCTTT,CASSPRGGTTEAFF,.,.,14,TRBV18,TRBJ1-1
TGCGCCAGCAGTGAGCCAGCGGGGAACACTGAAGCTTTCTTT,CASSEPAGNTEAFF,.,.,14,TRBV10-2,TRBJ1-1
TGTGCCAGCAGTTATGGGGACAGCACTGAAGCTTTCTTT,CASSYGDSTEAFF,TRBD1,.,13,TRBV6-5,TRBJ1-1
TGTGCCAGCAGCTTAGATCCAGTCTACGAGCAGTACTTC,CASSLDPVYEQYF,.,.,13,TRBV7-2,TRBJ2-7
TGTGCCAGCAGCCAAGTGCGAGGTCGAACCTACGAGCAGTACTTC,CASSQVRGRTYEQYF,.,.,15,TRBV14,TRBJ2-7
TGTGCCAGCAGCCCCAGGGGTCCTGAAGCTTTCTTT,CASSPRGPEAFF,.,few,12,TRBV2,TRBJ1-1
TGTGCCAGCAGTTTACAGGGTTACGAGCAGTACTTC,CASSLQGYEQYF,.,.,12,TRBV27,TRBJ2-7
TGTGCCAGCAGTTCGTCAGGGAGAGGTGAGCAGTTCTTC,CASSSSGRGEQFF,.,.,13,TRBV27,TRBJ2-1
TGTGCCAGCAGTGTCGCCGCTGGAAACACCATATATTTT,CASSVAAGNTIYF,.,.,13,TRBV25-1,TRBJ1-3
TGTGCCAGCAGCTTAGACGGGGGGGACACCGGGGAGCTGTTTTTT,CASSLDGGDTGELFF,TRBD2,.,15,TRBV7-9,TRBJ2-2
TGTGCCATCATGGGACAAAACACCGGGGAGCTGTTTTTT,CAIMGQNTGELFF,.,.,13,TRBV10-3,TRBJ2-2
TGTGCCAGCAGTGACCGTGGACAGGGGAACAAAGCTTTCTTT,CASSDRGQGNKAFF,TRBD1,once,14,TRBV6-4,TRBJ1-1
TGCGCCAGCAGCTGGGACGGGGGTAGCTCCTACGAGCAGTACTTC,CASSWDGGSSYEQYF,.,.,15,TRBV5-1,TRBJ2-7
TGTGCCAGCAGTTGGGCAGAAGAGACCCAGTACTTC,CASSWAEETQYF,.,.,12,TRBV2,TRBJ2-5
TGTGCCAGCACCCGGGGCAATCAGCCCCAGCATTTT,CASTRGNQPQHF,.,.,12,TRBV2,TRBJ1-5
TGTGCCAGCAGTATCGGGGGGCCGCCATCCTACGAGCAGTACTTC,CASSIGGPPSYEQYF,.,.,15,TRBV28,TRBJ2-7
TGTGCCAGCAGTCAGAACGAGTACGAGCAGTACTTC,CASSQNEYEQYF,.,once,12,TRBV6-6,TRBJ2-7
TGCGCCAGTAGTCCCGGGACTAGCTACGAGCAGTACTTC,CASSPGTSYEQYF,TRBD2,.,13,TRBV10-1,TRBJ2-7